Below are 25 T cell receptor beta chains sequenced from a single sample in a study of T cell repertoires in cytomegalovirus infection. TCRdb used MiXCR to reprocess the reads, holding one entry per CDR3 protein. The table shows 130,000 or so distinct CDR3 sequences, with roughly 6.5% occurring only once. The sequencing sample was made of PBMCs. The receptors shown here come from a human donor in good health (CMV status not recorded). Some clones in this sample may be carry-over from other donors' samples.

This clonotype was recorded at least ten times. This chain links TRBV7-6 with TRBJ2-2; TRBD2 aligns across 8 bases. The CDR3 totals 16 residues. The ends lost 4 bases at V and 4 bases at J; junction bases unmatched: 8. Germline V gene data show CDR1 as SGHVS and CDR2 as FNYEAQ. This CDR3 is CASSYRRSGVTGELFF. As DNA, the CDR3 is TGTGCCAGCAGCTACCGTCGTAGCGGGGTCACCGGGGAGCTGTTTTTT.

As regards this clonotype: It may be a read error: a sequence one base away is much more abundant. Written as DNA, the CDR3 is TGTGCCAGCAGCGAAACAGGGTTTGAAGCTTTCTTT. Residues: CASSETGFEAFF. The gene calls are TRBV7-9 and TRBJ1-1, with D tentatively TRBD1 (6 bases). Germline CDR1 SEHNR, CDR2 FQNEAQ (reference sequence). The CDR3 totals 12 residues. Trimming left V 5 bases short and J 7 bases short, with 11 bases between.

Ten or more counts support this clonotype. J is TRBJ1-2 and V is TRBV12-3 or TRBV12-4; D perhaps matches TRBD1 (5 bases). The V end was cut by 3 bases, the J end by 0 bases, with 17 bases between. CDR3 length equals 17 residues. CDR3 DNA: TGTGCCAGCAGTTTCTGGGGCGTGGACAAGACTAACTATGGCTACACCTTC. It yields the protein CASSFWGVDKTNYGYTF.

This clonotype has a handful of counts. V and J are TRBV20-1 and TRBJ2-1; D gene unclear. Trimming cost V 5 bases and J 7 bases, with 9 bases left between them. Germline V gives CDR1 DFQATT, CDR2 SNEGSKA (reference sequence). The CDR3 covers 11 residues. The CDR3 loop reads CSAHQPNEQFF. CDR3 nucleotides: TGCAGTGCTCACCAACCTAATGAGCAGTTCTTC.

The table lists this clonotype with many counts. The DNA of the CDR3 is TGTGCCAGCAGCTCCCGTAGCGGGGGAGAGGGGGAGACCCAGTACTTC. Translating gives CASSSRSGGEGETQYF. This chain links TRBV7-2 with TRBJ2-5, with 9 bases lining up with TRBD2. The CDR3 totals 16 residues. The V and J ends lost 4 bases and 5 bases, in that order; junction bases with no gene match: 11. Germline CDR1 SGHTA, CDR2 FQGNSA.

This clonotype was found many times. The chain links TRBV6-2 or TRBV6-3 to TRBJ1-2, with 8 positions matching TRBD1. The CDR3 totals 16 residues. The J segment lost 8 bases and the V segment lost 2 bases, leaving 13 bases of the junction unmatched. Looked up from germline, CDR1 is MNHEY and CDR2 is SVGEGT. The CDR3 is CASSYRDRLYRMGYTF. The CDR3 DNA reads as TGTGCCAGCAGTTACCGGGACAGGCTGTACCGGATGGGCTACACCTTC.

In its sample, this clonotype was seen once. This sequence joins TRBV12-3 or TRBV12-4 and TRBJ1-1; D is perhaps TRBD1 (5 bases). The CDR3 is made up of 13 amino acids. The germline V and J ends were trimmed by 6 bases and 3 bases, with 11 bases remaining between them. CDR3 region: CASSRGSYTEAFF. The CDR3 DNA follows: TGTGCCAGCAGCCGGGGGTCCTACACTGAAGCTTTCTTT.

This clonotype was counted at least ten times. V and J are TRBV28 and TRBJ2-2; 8 bases align to TRBD1. CDR1 MDHEN and CDR2 SYDVKM come from the germline V gene. Losses at the gene ends were 4 bases for V and 0 bases for J; bases not matched to a gene: 10. This CDR3 is 18 amino acids long. The CDR3 DNA follows: TGTGCCAGCAGTTCCCGGGACAGGCGCCGGTCGAACACCGGGGAGCTGTTTTTT. Encoded protein: CASSSRDRRRSNTGELFF.

The chain joins TRBV10-3 to TRBJ2-7; D is undetermined. CDR1 is ENHRY, CDR2 SYGVKD, per germline. This CDR3 has 13 residues. V lost 2 bases to trimming and J lost 6 bases, with 11 bases between them. CDR3 in amino acids: CAISEPRRSEQYF. The CDR3, as DNA: TGTGCCATCAGTGAGCCCCGGAGATCCGAGCAGTACTTC.

Ten or more counts support this clonotype. The chain joins TRBV4-1 to TRBJ2-1; 9 nucleotides match TRBD2. The germline gives CDR1 MGHRA, CDR2 YSYEKL. This CDR3 spans 16 amino acids. The J segment lost 12 bases and the V segment lost 1 base, leaving 13 bases of the junction unmatched. The CDR3 loop is CASSQGGASGVVAQFF. CDR3 in DNA: TGCGCCAGCAGCCAAGGAGGGGCTAGCGGGGTGGTTGCGCAGTTCTTC.

This clonotype has at least ten counts. Here the CDR3 DNA reads TGTGCCAGCAGCCGAATGACTCGGGGGCCTGGTAGAAAAGATACGCAGTATTTT. Translating it yields CASSRMTRGPGRKDTQYF. The chain has TRBV7-2 and TRBJ2-3, with D possibly called TRBD1 or TRBD2 (6 bases each). The CDR3 runs 18 residues. Per germline, CDR1 SGHTA and CDR2 FQGNSA. Trimming pared 5 bases from V and 5 bases from J, leaving 26 bases between.

The J gene is TRBJ1-5, the V gene TRBV12-3 or TRBV12-4; D may be TRBD1 (5 bases). There are 15 residues in the CDR3. Trimming took off 4 bases at V and 3 bases at J, with 13 bases between the two ends. The CDR3 spells CASSSSRGFNQPQHF. The DNA for the CDR3 is TGTGCCAGCAGTTCCTCCCGGGGCTTCAATCAGCCCCAGCATTTT.

This clonotype was recorded at least ten times. This chain joins TRBV19 and TRBJ1-1; no reliable D call. The V end was cut by 3 bases, the J end by 1 base, with 12 bases between. The V gene's germline CDR1 is LNHDA and CDR2 SQIVND (reference sequence). This CDR3 has 15 amino acids. CDR3 DNA: TGTGCCAGTAGTATTGGGCAGAGCACGAACACTGAAGCTTTCTTT. Translating it yields CASSIGQSTNTEAFF. Full variable domain (remainder filled in from reference TRBV19 and TRBJ1-1): DGGITQSPKYLFRKEGQNVTLSCEQNLNHDAMYWYRQDPGQGLRLIYYSQIVNDFQKGDIAEGYSVSREKKESFPLTVTSAQKNPTAFYLCASSIGQSTNTEAFFGQGTRLTVV.

The V call is TRBV28, the J call TRBJ1-4; TRBD1 matches 8 bases. J gave up 8 bases and V 3 bases, and 11 bases lay outside the gene matches. CDR1 and CDR2 (germline): MDHEN, SYDVKM. This CDR3 is 16 amino acids long. The CDR3 is CASSLGGQGGREKLFF. In DNA, the CDR3 is TGTGCCAGCAGTTTGGGCGGACAGGGAGGTCGAGAAAAACTGTTTTTT.

This clonotype was observed a few times. The genes are TRBV7-2 and TRBJ1-4, with a tentative D call TRBD1 (5 bases). Trimming stripped 3 bases from V and 8 bases from J, with 19 bases between. Germline CDR1 is SGHTA and CDR2 is FQGNSA. This CDR3 region has 16 residues. The CDR3 DNA is TGTGCCAGCAGCTTCATGGCCGGCCAGGGTAGAGAAAAACTGTTTTTT. Translation gives CASSFMAGQGREKLFF. Based on the CDR3 plus reference TRBV7-2 and TRBJ1-4, the full variable domain is GAGVSQSPSNKVTEKGKDVELRCDPISGHTALYWYRQSLGQGLEFLIYFQGNSAPDKSGLPSDRFSAERTGGSVSTLTIQRTQQEDSAVYLCASSFMAGQGREKLFFGSGTQLSVL.

In this sample, this clonotype turned up a few times. This rearrangement joins TRBV7-3 to TRBJ1-5; D gene ambiguous. The CDR3 sequence is 13 residues long. Per germline, CDR1 SGHTA and CDR2 FQGTGA. Trimming stripped 2 bases from V and 7 bases from J, with 9 bases between. CDR3 residues: CASSLSDLQPQHF. The CDR3 DNA reads TGTGCCAGCAGCTTATCTGATTTGCAGCCCCAGCATTTT.

This chain uses TRBV3-1 with TRBJ2-5; TRBD2 is a possible D gene (6 bases). Germline CDR1 reads LGHDT; CDR2 reads YNNKEL (reference sequence). V was shortened by 0 bases and J by 5 bases, with 19 bases between the two germline ends. This CDR3 is built from 17 residues. The DNA of the CDR3 is TGTGCCAGCAGCCAAGACCCCCTCCGGGGGAGGCGGGAGACCCAGTACTTC. The encoded protein is CASSQDPLRGRRETQYF.

This clonotype was seen many times. This chain joins TRBV7-9 and TRBJ2-1, with TRBD2 as a possible D gene (6 bases). V was clipped by 1 base and J by 2 bases, with 12 bases between them. This CDR3 is built from 16 residues. Germline V gene sequence: CDR1 SEHNR, CDR2 FQNEAQ (reference sequence). This CDR3 reads CASSLGRGIPYNEQFF. CDR3 in DNA: TGTGCCAGCAGCTTAGGTCGGGGGATACCCTACAATGAGCAGTTCTTC.

This clonotype was detected many times. The chain links TRBV7-2 to TRBJ1-2, with D tentatively TRBD1 (5 bases). Per the germline V gene, CDR1 is SGHTA and CDR2 is FQGNSA. The CDR3 is 13 residues long. V lost 2 bases and J lost 3, with 7 bases in between. The CDR3 DNA is TGTGCCAGCAGCTTAAGGGGTGACTATGGCTACACCTTC. It translates to CASSLRGDYGYTF. Variable domain in full (rest from reference TRBV7-2 and TRBJ1-2): GAGVSQSPSNKVTEKGKDVELRCDPISGHTALYWYRQSLGQGLEFLIYFQGNSAPDKSGLPSDRFSAERTGGSVSTLTIQRTQQEDSAVYLCASSLRGDYGYTFGSGTRLTVV.

This clonotype was counted many times. This chain uses TRBV7-3 with TRBJ2-2; TRBD2 aligns across 11 bases. V dropped 5 bases and J dropped 5; count of bases not matched to a gene: 10. The CDR3 runs 17 residues. Germline V gene sequence: CDR1 SGHTA, CDR2 FQGTGA. CDR3 sequence (DNA): TGTGCCAGCAGCCCACATTCCGGGACTAGCGGTACCGGGGAGCTGTTTTTT. It yields the protein CASSPHSGTSGTGELFF.

This clonotype was picked up many times. The rearrangement uses TRBV7-2 and TRBJ2-1; tentative D call: TRBD2 (6 bases). V gave up 2 bases and J gave up 10 bases, with 15 bases separating them. CDR3 size: 14 residues. Germline CDR1 SGHTA, CDR2 FQGNSA. CDR3 bases: TGTGCCAGCAGCTTAAACAGGCAACGGGGGGAGCAGTTCTTC. Translating gives CASSLNRQRGEQFF. Together with reference TRBV7-2 and TRBJ2-1, the CDR3 gives the full variable domain: GAGVSQSPSNKVTEKGKDVELRCDPISGHTALYWYRQSLGQGLEFLIYFQGNSAPDKSGLPSDRFSAERTGGSVSTLTIQRTQQEDSAVYLCASSLNRQRGEQFFGPGTRLTVL.

In its sample, this clonotype was seen many times. The V call is TRBV7-9, the J call TRBJ2-1; 8 bases match TRBD1. Trimming at V came to 8 bases and at J to 6 bases, leaving 6 bases not matched to a gene. Per the germline V gene, CDR1 is SEHNR and CDR2 is FQNEAQ (reference sequence). This CDR3 region has 13 residues. This CDR3 reads CASDRGEANEQFF. CDR3 nucleotides: TGTGCCAGCGACAGGGGAGAGGCCAATGAGCAGTTCTTC.

This clonotype was found many times. The chain is built from TRBV7-2 and TRBJ1-2; D call uncertain. Germline values: CDR1 SGHTA, CDR2 FQGNSA. V was cut by 2 bases and J by 2 bases, with 6 bases left in between. The CDR3 is 13 residues long. The CDR3 sequence: CASSLPPNYGYTF. CDR3 nucleotides: TGTGCCAGCAGCTTACCCCCAAACTATGGCTACACCTTC.

The chain uses TRBV20-1 and TRBJ2-3, with 7 bases lining up with TRBD2. The junction had 10 bases not matched to a gene; V was cut back by 5 bases and J by 2 bases. Germline V gene data show CDR1 as DFQATT and CDR2 as SNEGSKA (reference sequence). This CDR3 is 15 amino acids long. The DNA of the CDR3 is TGCAGTGCTGAGATATCCCTAGCGGCCACAGATACGCAGTATTTT. Amino acid sequence: CSAEISLAATDTQYF.

This clonotype was seen at least ten times. V is TRBV7-2 and J is TRBJ1-3; the D gene is possibly TRBD1 (6 bases). Germline loops: CDR1 SGHTA, CDR2 FQGNSA. Trimming shortened V by 5 bases and J by 4 bases, and 9 bases separated the two germline ends. The CDR3 spans 13 residues. This chain's CDR3 is CASSLGTGNTIYF. The DNA of the CDR3 is TGTGCCAGCAGCCTTGGGACAGGAAACACCATATATTTT.